This T cell receptor beta chain appears in the sequencing data of a study of regulatory T cells in long-lasting Graves disease. The CDR3 has 15 residues. V gave up 6 bases and J gave up 0 bases, with 12 bases separating them. Documented time point: newly diagnosed GD, antithyroid drugs for less than 3 months. PBMCs provided the RNA from which the TCR library was made. This clonotype was detected ten times or more. Antigen unknown. TCR beta libraries were built with iRepertoire HTBI primers and Arm-PCR of CDR3 regions. TCRdb called the multiplex PCR reads again in MiXCR, with one record for every CDR3 protein. The data show hundreds of thousands of distinct CDR3 sequences, about 16% seen once. Findings of the study overall: There was favoring of TRBV28, TRBJ1-2 and TRBJ2-5 in persistent disease.

The same sample was also studied in work on T cells in Graves' hyperthyroidism and ophthalmopathy. As that report states: The definition of stable Graves' hyperthyroidism was no ophthalmopathy progression within 18 months. A 13 V-J model separated ophthalmopathy from stable hyperthyroidism. Median prediction lead before ophthalmopathy onset was 6.5 months with the model.

The clonotype was recovered from a woman aged 35-65 years with Graves disease. This chain joins TRBV12-3 or TRBV12-4 and TRBJ1-3; no reliable D call. The input for sequencing was peripheral blood mononuclear cells (PBMCs), taken at new diagnosis, from a patient treated with antithyroid drugs. The CDR3 DNA reads as TGTGCCAGCAGCCGAGACGGGTACTCTGGAAACACCATATATTTT. This translates into CASSRDGYSGNTIYF.